This TCR beta chain was identified during a study of blood T cell repertoires in COVID-19. Overall study: Sites in the United States, Italy and Spain provided acute and convalescent COVID-19 samples.

Trimming at V came to 0 bases and at J to 5 bases, leaving 0 bases not matched to a gene. Germline-derived CDR1 and CDR2 are LGHNA and YNFKEQ. The CDR3 sequence is 16 residues long. Authors' analysis steps: Quantification of nucleated cells was approximated via reference gene primer amplification. Measured with immunoSEQ multiplex PCR; TCRdb has only the in-frame clones, and not every one. Clonal size and the V and J genes are those of that table, whereas D and trimming came from the DNA. Among tens of thousands of clones listed, roughly 80% were seen once. The sequenced sample was peripheral blood. This chain connects TRBV4-2 to TRBJ2-3; 15 bases fit TRBD2. The sequence was collected from a woman aged 50 to 65 with active or convalescent COVID-19. CDR3 amino acids: CASSQEGLAGGDTQYF. The CDR3 region has the DNA TGTGCCAGCAGCCAAGAGGGACTAGCGGGAGGAGATACGCAGTATTTT.